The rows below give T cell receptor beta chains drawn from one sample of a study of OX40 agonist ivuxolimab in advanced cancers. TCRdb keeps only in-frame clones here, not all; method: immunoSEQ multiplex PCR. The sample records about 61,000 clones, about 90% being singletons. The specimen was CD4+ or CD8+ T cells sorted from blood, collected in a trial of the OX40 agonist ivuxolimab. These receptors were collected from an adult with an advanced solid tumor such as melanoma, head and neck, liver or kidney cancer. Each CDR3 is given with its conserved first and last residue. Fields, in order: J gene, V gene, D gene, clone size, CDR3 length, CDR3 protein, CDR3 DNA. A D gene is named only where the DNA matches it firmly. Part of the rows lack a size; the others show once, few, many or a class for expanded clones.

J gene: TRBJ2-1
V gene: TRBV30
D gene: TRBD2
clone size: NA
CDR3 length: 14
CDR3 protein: CAWSGTRISNEQFF
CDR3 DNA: TGTGCCTGGAGCGGGACTAGAATTTCCAATGAGCAGTTCTTC

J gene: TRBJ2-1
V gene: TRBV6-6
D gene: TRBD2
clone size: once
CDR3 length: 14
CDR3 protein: CASSLAGGLDEQFF
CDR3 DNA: TGTGCCAGCAGTTTGGCGGGAGGGCTAGATGAGCAGTTCTTC

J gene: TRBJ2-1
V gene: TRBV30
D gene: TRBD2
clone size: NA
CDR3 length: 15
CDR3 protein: CAWRLTSGVNNEQFF
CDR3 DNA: TGTGCCTGGAGGTTGACTAGCGGGGTTAACAATGAGCAGTTCTTC

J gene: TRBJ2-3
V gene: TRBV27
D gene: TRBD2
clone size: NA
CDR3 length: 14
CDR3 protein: CASSSWTSRDTQYF
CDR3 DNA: TGTGCCAGCAGTTCCTGGACTAGTCGAGATACGCAGTATTTT

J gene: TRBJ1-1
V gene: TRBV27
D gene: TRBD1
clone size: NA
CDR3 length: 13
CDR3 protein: CASSHRGPTEAFF
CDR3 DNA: TGTGCCAGCAGCCACAGGGGGCCCACTGAAGCTTTCTTT

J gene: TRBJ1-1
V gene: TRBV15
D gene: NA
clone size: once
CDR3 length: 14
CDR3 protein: CATSRVGMNTEAFF
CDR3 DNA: TGTGCCACCAGTCGCGTGGGAATGAACACTGAAGCTTTCTTT

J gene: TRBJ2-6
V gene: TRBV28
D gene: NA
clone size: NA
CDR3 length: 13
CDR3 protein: CASSWAGANVLTF
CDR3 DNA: TGTGCCAGCAGTTGGGCTGGGGCCAACGTCCTGACTTTC

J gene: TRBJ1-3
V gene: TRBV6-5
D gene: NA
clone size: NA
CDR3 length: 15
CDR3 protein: CASSYLLGSGNTIYF
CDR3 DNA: TGTGCCAGCAGTTACCTTCTCGGTTCTGGAAACACCATATATTTT

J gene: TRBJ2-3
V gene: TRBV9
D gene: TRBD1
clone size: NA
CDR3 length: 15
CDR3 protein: CASSLRQGPWGTQYF
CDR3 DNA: TGTGCCAGCAGCCTCCGACAGGGGCCGTGGGGGACGCAGTATTTT

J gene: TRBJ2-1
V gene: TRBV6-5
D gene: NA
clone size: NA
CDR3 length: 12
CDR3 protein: CASSSTGYEQFF
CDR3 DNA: TGTGCCAGCAGTTCCACAGGGTATGAGCAGTTCTTC

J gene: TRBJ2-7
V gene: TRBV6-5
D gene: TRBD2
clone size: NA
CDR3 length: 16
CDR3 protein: CASSYSPSGGVYEQYF
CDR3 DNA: TGTGCCAGCAGTTATTCCCCCAGCGGGGGTGTCTACGAGCAGTACTTC

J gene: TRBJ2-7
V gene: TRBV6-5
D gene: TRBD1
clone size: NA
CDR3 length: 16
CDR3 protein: CASSYSTGEKAYEQYF
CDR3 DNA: TGTGCCAGCAGTTACTCCACAGGGGAGAAAGCCTACGAGCAGTACTTC

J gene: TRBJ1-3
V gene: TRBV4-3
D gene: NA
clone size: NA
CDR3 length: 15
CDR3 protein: CASSQVFPSGNTIYF
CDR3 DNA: TGCGCCAGCAGCCAGGTGTTTCCCTCTGGAAACACCATATATTTT

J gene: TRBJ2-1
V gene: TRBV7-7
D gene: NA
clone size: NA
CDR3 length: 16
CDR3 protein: CASSPLSEGLNNEQFF
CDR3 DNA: TGTGCTAGCAGCCCCCTGAGCGAGGGCCTTAACAATGAGCAGTTCTTC

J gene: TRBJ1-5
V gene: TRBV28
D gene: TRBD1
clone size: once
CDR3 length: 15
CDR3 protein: CASSRDREGNQPQHF
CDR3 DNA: TGTGCCAGCAGCCGGGACAGGGAAGGCAATCAGCCCCAGCATTTT

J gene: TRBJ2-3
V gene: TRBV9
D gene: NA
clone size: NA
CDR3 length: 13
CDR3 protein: CASSKWGTDTQYF
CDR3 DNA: TGTGCCAGCAGCAAGTGGGGCACAGATACGCAGTATTTT

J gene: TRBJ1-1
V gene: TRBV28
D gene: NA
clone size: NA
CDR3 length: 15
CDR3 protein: CASRTRGDGGREAFF
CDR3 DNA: TGTGCCAGCAGAACAAGGGGGGACGGAGGTCGTGAAGCTTTCTTT

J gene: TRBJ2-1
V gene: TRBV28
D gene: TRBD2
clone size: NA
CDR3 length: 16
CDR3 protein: CASIQGSGRSYNEQFF
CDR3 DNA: TGTGCCAGCATCCAAGGTAGCGGGAGGTCCTACAATGAGCAGTTCTTC

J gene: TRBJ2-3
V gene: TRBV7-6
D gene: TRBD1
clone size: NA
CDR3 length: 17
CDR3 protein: CASSLAIWDSRTDTQYF
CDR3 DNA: TGTGCCAGCAGCTTAGCGATTTGGGACAGCCGCACAGATACGCAGTATTTT